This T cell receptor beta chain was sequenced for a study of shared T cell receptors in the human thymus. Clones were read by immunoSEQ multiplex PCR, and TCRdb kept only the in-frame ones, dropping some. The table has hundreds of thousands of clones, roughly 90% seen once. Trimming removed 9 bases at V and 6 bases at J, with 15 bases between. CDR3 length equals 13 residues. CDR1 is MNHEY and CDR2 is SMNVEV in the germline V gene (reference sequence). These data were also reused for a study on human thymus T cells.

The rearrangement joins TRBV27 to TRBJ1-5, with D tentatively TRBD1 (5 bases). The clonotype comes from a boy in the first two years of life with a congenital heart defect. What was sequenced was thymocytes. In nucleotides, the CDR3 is TGTGCCAGTGGGCCCACAGGAACTCAGCCCCAGCATTTT. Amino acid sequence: CASGPTGTQPQHF.